This TCR beta chain was identified in a study of blood T cells in healthy people across ages. The ends lost 2 bases at V and 2 bases at J; junction bases unmatched: 9. The CDR3 is made up of 16 amino acids. Germline V CDR1 and CDR2: SGDLS, YYNGEE. Sample-barcoded 5' priming and a J-beta primer mix drove a second PCR of roughly 6 to 12 cycles. MiXCR, applied by TCRdb to the 5' RACE reads, yields one record per CDR3 protein. The data contain 500,000 to 650,000 distinct CDR3 sequences, about 28% of them seen just once; the ten biggest clones take up approximately 3.6%. The data also belong to a second study, concerning T cells of mothers and their children.

This receptor was identified in a boy aged 2 to 10 in good health. The sample consisted of blood. The genes are TRBV9 and TRBJ2-5; 7 bases map to TRBD2. CDR3 nucleotides: TGTGCCAGCAGCGTGGGCGGGAGCGTGGGGCAAGAGACCCAGTACTTC. Amino acids: CASSVGGSVGQETQYF.